This TCR beta chain was captured by sequencing in a study of shared clonotypes between healthy human individuals (dated by TCRdb to about 2020). About the full investigation: Three men and a couple of women, aged 18 to 49 years, made up the cohort. For each donor, three plates each were used for CD4 naive and CD4 memory, two plates were used for CD8 naive, and one plate was used for CD8 memory. To estimate repertoire size and how much clonotype sharing occurs between individuals, the study deeply sequenced the blood TCR repertoires of roughly 5 healthy adults. To increase sequencing depth and limit assay-specific biases, TCR repertoire library preparation and sequencing were carried out by different laboratories using diverse techniques. Leukapheresis yielded between about 0.94 and 9 billion PBMCs per donor. Study-level results and caveats: Higher generation probabilities were observed for clonotypes shared by all four sorted-subset donors than for non-shared clonotypes. When a handful of donors were compared, the shared fraction of clonotypes was 5% to 6.5% for naive CD4, 3% to 4% for naive CD8, more than 2% for memory CD4, and approximately 0.4% for memory CD8. Sampling was restricted to blood, and TCR repertoires in tissues likely differ from the TCR repertoires found in blood. Pairwise subsampling indicated that sequencing depth was expected to affect the degree of clonotype sharing among donors. Naive subsets generally had larger estimated clonotype richness than memory subsets did. The small number of donors limited the genetic and exposure-history diversity represented. Even with the large sequencing depth, rarefaction of the sorted-subset datasets indicated that sequencing was incomplete.

A word on this clone: The clone's antigen remains unknown. This likely reflects a read error, since a far larger clone is one base away. Without the conserved terminal phenylalanine or tryptophan, this CDR3 likely stems from a read error.

TCR CDR3 regions were amplified from genomic DNA by multiplex PCR using the deep immunoSEQ assay. Genomic DNA extracted from each cell subset was distributed evenly over all wells of several immunoSEQ 96-well plates, and each plate served as one replicate. For sorted subsets, approximately 0.2 ug of genomic DNA, equivalent to roughly 33,000 T cell genomes, went into each replicate PCR. Purified libraries were measured with a Qubit 3.0 fluorometer, size-checked on a Bioanalyzer 2100, and measured again with the KAPA Library Quantification kit. A separate single-read 150-cycle Illumina NextSeq 550 flow cell was used to sequence each immunoSEQ 96-well plate. In the source study's methods: Because only junctional sequences without quality scores were contained in the immunoSEQ output, filtering matching that applied to full-length reads could not be performed. Sequences were annotated with PyIR, a Python wrapper for IgBLAST v1.9, and V/J genes and CDR3 were assigned using IMGT germline references. Reads with weak V/J assignments (E-value above 1e-6), missing CDR3, stop codons, out-of-frame junctions, or ambiguous translated residues were removed. V3J clonotypes were defined as sequences sharing an identical inferred V gene, J gene, and CDR3 amino acid sequence. Percentage overlap between repertoires was computed as shared unique clonotypes divided by the size of the smaller repertoire. Three approaches were used to assess repertoire richness: RTK rarefaction, the Chao1 estimator, and Recon v2.1 estimates of unobserved clonotypes. Generation probabilities for all TCRbeta clonotypes obtained by the gDNA method from a handful of donors were computed using OLGA. The table was pulled from immuneACCESS by TCRdb, which kept in-frame rearrangements only. Such tables lose some clones; where checked, under half of the loss comes from unresolved V genes, and the rest has no known cause. V, J and clone size are taken as reported in that table, and D and trimming were inferred from the DNA itself. This sample has 1 million to 1.2 million clones in its table, and roughly 77% of those were observed once. The ten largest account for 0.85% to 1% of the sample.

The donors were healthy, HIV-negative adults with no recently reported acute infections or vaccinations. All donors were Caucasian adults living in Nashville, Tennessee, USA. CD4+ T cells were enriched through magnetic negative selection, after which naive cells were positively selected on CD45RA and the remaining negative fraction served as the memory subset. Blood was obtained by leukapheresis, after which PBMCs were separated by Ficoll-Histopaque density gradient centrifugation and cryopreserved in liquid nitrogen vapor phase. Analytical flow cytometry was used to check the purity and quantity of each magnetically sorted T cell population. Genomic DNA was isolated from each sorted fraction and quantified by UV absorbance on a Nanodrop 2000c. Sequencing input: memory CD4+ T cells from PBMCs. The cell subset or site label, read with the paper, signifies: CD45RA-negative fraction. This receptor was identified in a man in his late teens or twenties in good health. Some clones in this sample may be carry-over from other donors' samples.

The nucleotides read TGCGCCAGCAGCCAACTAGTGGGGTACGAGCAGTACCTC. Its protein reads: CASSQLVGYEQYL. The rearrangement combines TRBV4-1 with TRBJ2-7; the D gene cannot be named for sure. Taken from the germline V gene, the CDR1 and CDR2 loops are MGHRA and YSYEKL. V loses 2 bases, J loses 4 bases, and the germline ends lie 9 bases apart. The CDR3 numbers 13 amino acids, ends counted. The DNA shown is the 39-base CDR3, in frame from base 1.